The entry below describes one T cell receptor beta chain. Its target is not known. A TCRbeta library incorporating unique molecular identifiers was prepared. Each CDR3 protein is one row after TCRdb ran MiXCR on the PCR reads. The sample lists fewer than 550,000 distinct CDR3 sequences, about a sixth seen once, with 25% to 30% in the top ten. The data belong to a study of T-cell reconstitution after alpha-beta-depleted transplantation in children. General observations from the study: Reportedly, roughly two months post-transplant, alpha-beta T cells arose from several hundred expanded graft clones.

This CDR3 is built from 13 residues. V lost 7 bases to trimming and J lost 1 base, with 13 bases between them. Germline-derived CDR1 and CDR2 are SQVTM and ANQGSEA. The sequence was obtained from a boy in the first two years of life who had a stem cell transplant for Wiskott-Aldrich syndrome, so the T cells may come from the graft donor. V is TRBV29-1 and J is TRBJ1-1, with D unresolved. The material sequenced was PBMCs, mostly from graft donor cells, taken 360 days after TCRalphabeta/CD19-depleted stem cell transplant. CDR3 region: CSAMGGSNTEAFF. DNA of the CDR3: TGCAGCGCCATGGGTGGATCGAACACTGAAGCTTTCTTT.